Following are 9 T cell receptor beta chains from one sample sequenced in a study of T cell repertoires in cytomegalovirus infection. TCRdb analysed the reads with MiXCR anew, one entry per CDR3 protein. The top ten clones hold roughly an eighth of a sample with 350,000 to 500,000 distinct CDR3 sequences, 30% to 40% of them seen once. Sequenced sample: PBMCs. These receptors all come from a human donor in good health (CMV status not recorded). Some clones in this sample may be carry-over from other donors' samples.

This clonotype has at least ten counts. The gene calls are TRBV7-9 and TRBJ1-6; D is unresolved. Trimming cost V 5 bases and J 1 base, with 9 bases left between them. The CDR3 contains 15 residues. Germline CDR1 is SEHNR and CDR2 is FQNEAQ (reference sequence). The CDR3 bases are TGTGCCAGCAGCCGACCGGGGTCCTATAATTCACCCCTCCACTTT. This encodes CASSRPGSYNSPLHF.

In this sample, this clonotype turned up a few times. The chain carries TRBV11-2 and TRBJ1-4; maybe TRBD1 (5 bases). Germline CDR1 SGHAT, CDR2 FQNNGV. The germline V and J ends were trimmed by 7 bases and 11 bases, with 20 bases remaining between them. The CDR3 is 14 amino acids. CDR3 region: CASTQLTREGKLFF. In DNA, the CDR3 is TGTGCCAGCACCCAACTTACTAGGGAGGGGAAACTGTTTTTT. The entire variable domain, with the rest obtained from reference TRBV11-2 and TRBJ1-4, is as follows: EAGVAQSPRYKIIEKRQSVAFWCNPISGHATLYWYQQILGQGPKLLIQFQNNGVVDDSQLPKDRFSAERLKGVDSTLKIQPAKLEDSAVYLCASTQLTREGKLFFGSGTQLSVL.

This clonotype was detected only a few times. The chain employs TRBV7-9 and TRBJ1-5; TRBD1 is a possible D gene (6 bases). Germline lookup yields CDR1 SEHNR and CDR2 FQNEAQ (reference sequence). V lost 5 bases to trimming and J lost 3 bases, with 14 bases between them. The CDR3 covers 15 residues. The CDR3 region is CASSGSWDNNQPQHF. In DNA, the CDR3 is TGTGCCAGCAGCGGGTCCTGGGACAACAATCAGCCCCAGCATTTT.

This clonotype was detected ten times or more. The CDR3 loop is CASSYQPGVKNTGELFF. DNA for the CDR3: TGTGCCAGCAGCTACCAACCCGGGGTCAAGAACACCGGGGAGCTGTTTTTT. This chain uses TRBV7-2 with TRBJ2-2, with D possibly TRBD2 on 5 matching bases. The germline V gene has CDR1 SGHTA and CDR2 FQGNSA. The CDR3 has 17 residues. V lost 4 bases and J 1 base, leaving 16 bases between the germline ends.

V is TRBV29-1 and J is TRBJ1-4; possibly TRBD1 for D (6 bases). V was clipped by 6 bases and J by 8 bases, with 16 bases between them. This CDR3 contains 13 residues. CDR1 SQVTM and CDR2 ANQGSEA come from the germline V gene. Written as DNA, the CDR3 is TGCAGCGTGGTTCGGGGGGCCGACGAAAAACTGTTTTTT. Translating gives CSVVRGADEKLFF. Filled out from reference TRBV29-1 and TRBJ1-4, the complete variable domain reads SAVISQKPSRDICQRGTSLTIQCQVDSQVTMMFWYRQQPGQSLTLIATANQGSEATYESGFVIDKFPISRPNLTFSTLTVSNMSPEDSSIYLCSVVRGADEKLFFGSGTQLSVL.

In this sample, this clonotype turned up a few times. This chain uses TRBV6-5 with TRBJ2-7; no clear D gene. With 2 bases removed from V and 2 bases from J, the gap between germline ends came to 10 bases. The CDR3 runs to 14 residues. Germline CDR1 is MNHEY and CDR2 is SVGAGI. The CDR3 DNA sequence: TGTGCCAGCAGTTACGGGGAAGGGACCTACGAGCAGTACTTC. As protein: CASSYGEGTYEQYF.

This chain uses TRBV5-4 with TRBJ1-1; perhaps TRBD1 as D (6 bases). With 7 bases removed from V and 3 bases from J, the gap between germline ends came to 16 bases. CDR3 length: 14 residues. Germline CDR1 reads SGHNT; CDR2 reads YYREEE (reference sequence). The CDR3 DNA reads TGTGCCAGCGGGAGAGGACAGCGTCACACTGAAGCTTTCTTT. Protein product: CASGRGQRHTEAFF.

The rearrangement joins TRBV4-1 to TRBJ2-6; 7 bases line up with TRBD1. Germline CDR1 reads MGHRA; CDR2 reads YSYEKL. J was trimmed by 4 bases and V by 3 bases; bases with no gene match: 12. This CDR3 spans 18 amino acids. The CDR3 DNA is TGCGCCAGCAGCCACCTCCAACAGGGGAATGGGGGGGCCAACGTCCTGACTTTC. Protein sequence: CASSHLQQGNGGANVLTF.

V is TRBV5-1 and J is TRBJ1-1, with a weak D call TRBD1 (5 bases). In germline, CDR1 is SGHRS, CDR2 YFSETQ. CDR3 size: 14 residues. V lost 0 bases and J lost 6, with 12 bases in between. The DNA for the CDR3 is TGCGCCAGCAGCTTGGGAGGCAGGGAGTCTGAAGCTTTCTTT. Its translation: CASSLGGRESEAFF.